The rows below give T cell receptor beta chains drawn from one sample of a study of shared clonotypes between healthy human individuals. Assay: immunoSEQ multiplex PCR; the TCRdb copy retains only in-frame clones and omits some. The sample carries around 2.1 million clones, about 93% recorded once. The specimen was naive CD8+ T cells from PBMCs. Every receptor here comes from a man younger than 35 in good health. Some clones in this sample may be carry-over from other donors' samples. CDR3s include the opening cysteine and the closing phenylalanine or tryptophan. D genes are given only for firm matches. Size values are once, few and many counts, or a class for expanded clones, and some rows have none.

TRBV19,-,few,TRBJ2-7,CASSVGLTYEQYF,TGTGCCAGTAGTGTCGGACTGACCTACGAGCAGTACTTC
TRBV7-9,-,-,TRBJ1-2,CASSRGGPDGYTF,TGTGCCAGCAGCCGGGGAGGACCCGATGGCTACACCTTC
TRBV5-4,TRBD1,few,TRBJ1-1,CASSLDRETEAFF,TGTGCCAGCAGCCTTGACAGGGAAACTGAAGCTTTCTTT
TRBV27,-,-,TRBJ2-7,CASSFPGLHSYEQYF,TGTGCCAGCAGTTTCCCCGGACTCCATTCCTACGAGCAGTACTTC
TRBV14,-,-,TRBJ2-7,CASSQVGYEQYF,TGTGCCAGCAGCCAAGTGGGTTACGAGCAGTACTTC
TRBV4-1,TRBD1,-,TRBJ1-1,CASSHRHRGLTEAFF,TGCGCCAGCAGCCATCGCCACAGGGGGCTAACTGAAGCTTTCTTT
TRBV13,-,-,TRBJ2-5,CASSKTRQETQYF,TGTGCCAGCAGCAAAACTAGACAAGAGACCCAGTACTTC
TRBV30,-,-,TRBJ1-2,CAWSEGGGLGYGYTF,TGTGCCTGGAGTGAAGGCGGGGGCCTAGGGTATGGCTACACCTTC
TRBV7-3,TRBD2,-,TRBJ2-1,CASSEMGGLAINEQFF,TGTGCCAGCAGCGAAATGGGGGGACTAGCGATTAATGAGCAGTTCTTC
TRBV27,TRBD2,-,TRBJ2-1,CASRWASGSSYNEQFF,TGTGCCAGCAGGTGGGCTAGCGGGAGCTCCTACAATGAGCAGTTCTTC
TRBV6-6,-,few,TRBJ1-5,CASRLDRSPVAQHF,TGTGCCAGCAGACTGGACAGAAGTCCAGTGGCGCAGCATTTT
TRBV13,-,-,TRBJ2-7,CASSPGNYEQYF,TGTGCCAGCAGCCCCGGGAACTACGAGCAGTACTTC
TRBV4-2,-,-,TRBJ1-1,CASSQDLVAMNTEAFF,TGTGCCAGCAGCCAAGATCTGGTAGCGATGAACACTGAAGCTTTCTTT
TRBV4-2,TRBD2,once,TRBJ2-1,CASSQGTSGTYNEQFF,TGTGCCAGCAGCCAAGGGACTAGCGGCACCTACAATGAGCAGTTCTTC
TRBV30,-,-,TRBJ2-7,CAWTDSLPSYEQYF,TGTGCCTGGACTGACTCTCTCCCCTCCTACGAGCAGTACTTC
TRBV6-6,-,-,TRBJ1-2,CASSYVGGGPYGYTF,TGTGCCAGCAGTTACGTGGGAGGGGGTCCTTATGGCTACACCTTC
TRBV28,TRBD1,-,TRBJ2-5,CASSSWTGQKTQYF,TGTGCCAGCAGTTCATGGACAGGGCAAAAGACCCAGTACTTC
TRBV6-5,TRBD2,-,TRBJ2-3,CASVRGESSTDTQYF,TGTGCCAGCGTCCGGGGGGAGAGCAGCACAGATACGCAGTATTTT
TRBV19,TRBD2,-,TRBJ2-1,CASSILLAGGNEQFF,TGTGCCAGTAGTATTCTCCTAGCGGGAGGCAATGAGCAGTTCTTC
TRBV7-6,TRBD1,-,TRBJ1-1,CASSASPGTGKLAEAFF,TGTGCCAGCAGCGCCTCCCCCGGGACAGGGAAGTTGGCTGAAGCTTTCTTT
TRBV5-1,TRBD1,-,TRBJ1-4,CASSSGDRVRDEKLFF,TGCGCCAGCAGCTCGGGGGACAGGGTACGTGATGAAAAACTGTTTTTT
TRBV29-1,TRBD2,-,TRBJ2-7,CSVSGRGGYEQYF,TGCAGCGTGAGCGGGAGGGGAGGCTACGAGCAGTACTTC
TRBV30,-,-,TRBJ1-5,CAWSLGFNQPQHF,TGTGCCTGGAGTCTGGGGTTCAATCAGCCCCAGCATTTT
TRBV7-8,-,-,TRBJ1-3,CASSLGLSGNTIYF,TGTGCCAGCAGCTTAGGACTTAGTGGAAACACCATATATTTT
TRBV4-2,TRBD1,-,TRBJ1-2,CASSHGDRDYGYTF,TGTGCCAGCAGCCATGGGGACAGGGACTATGGCTACACCTTC
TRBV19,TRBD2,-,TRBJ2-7,CASSPDAGGRYEQYF,TGTGCCAGTAGTCCAGACGCGGGAGGGAGGTACGAGCAGTACTTC
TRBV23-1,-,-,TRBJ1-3,CASSQFSRGQGNTIYF,TGCGCCAGCAGTCAATTTTCCCGGGGGCAAGGAAACACCATATATTTT
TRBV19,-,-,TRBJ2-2,CASSQDNTGELFF,TGTGCCAGTAGCCAGGATAACACCGGGGAGCTGTTTTTT
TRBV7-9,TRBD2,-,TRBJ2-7,CASSFSKGLAGFPDYEQYF,TGTGCCAGCAGCTTTTCAAAGGGACTAGCGGGATTTCCCGACTACGAGCAGTACTTC
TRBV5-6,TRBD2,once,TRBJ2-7,CASSSGGRSYEQYF,TGTGCCAGCAGCTCGGGAGGACGGTCTTACGAGCAGTACTTC
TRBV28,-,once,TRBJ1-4,CASSIYRAANEKLFF,TGTGCCAGCAGTATTTACAGGGCTGCTAATGAAAAACTGTTTTTT
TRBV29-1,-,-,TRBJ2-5,CSGLLRDGLQETQYF,TGCAGCGGACTCTTGAGGGACGGCCTCCAAGAGACCCAGTACTTC
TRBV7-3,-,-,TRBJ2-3,CASSLEGGLTHSTDTQYF,TGTGCCAGCAGCTTAGAGGGCGGGCTAACCCATAGCACAGATACGCAGTATTTT
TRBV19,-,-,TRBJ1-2,CASTPPGEGGYTF,TGTGCCAGTACCCCGCCCGGGGAAGGAGGCTACACCTTC
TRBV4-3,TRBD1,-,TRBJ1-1,CASSLTPRGDTEAFF,TGCGCCAGCAGTTTAACCCCCAGGGGGGACACTGAAGCTTTCTTT
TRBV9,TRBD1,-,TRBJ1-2,CASSDRDRGSKLNYGYTF,TGTGCCAGCAGCGACCGGGACAGGGGGTCGAAGTTAAACTATGGCTACACCTTC
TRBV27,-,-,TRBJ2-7,CASSLAPFAVEQYF,TGTGCCAGCAGTTTAGCTCCATTTGCGGTGGAGCAGTACTTC
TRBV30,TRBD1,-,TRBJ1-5,CAWRIRDSQAQHF,TGTGCCTGGAGAATTAGGGACAGCCAAGCCCAGCATTTT
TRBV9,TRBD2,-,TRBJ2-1,CASSVLSGSYNEQFF,TGTGCCAGCAGCGTTCTGAGCGGGAGCTACAATGAGCAGTTCTTC
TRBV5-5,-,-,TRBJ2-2,CASSPIDRTSGELFF,TGTGCCAGCAGCCCCATAGACAGGACAAGCGGGGAGCTGTTTTTT
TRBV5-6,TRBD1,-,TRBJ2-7,CASSWPGQGAHEQYF,TGTGCCAGCAGCTGGCCGGGACAGGGGGCCCACGAGCAGTACTTC
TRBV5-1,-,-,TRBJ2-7,CASSKDPGTSYEQYF,TGCGCCAGCAGCAAAGACCCCGGCACGTCCTACGAGCAGTACTTC
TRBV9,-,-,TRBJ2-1,CASSVAAGPYNEQFF,TGTGCCAGCAGCGTAGCGGCGGGCCCCTACAATGAGCAGTTCTTC
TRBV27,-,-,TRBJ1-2,CASSYIGANYGYTF,TGTGCCAGCAGTTATATTGGGGCTAACTATGGCTACACCTTC
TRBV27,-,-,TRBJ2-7,CASSLSGPYEQYF,TGTGCCAGCAGTTTGTCTGGACCCTACGAGCAGTACTTC
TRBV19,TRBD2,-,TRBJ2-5,CASSTIAGGLKETQYF,TGTGCCAGTAGTACTATAGCGGGAGGCTTGAAAGAGACCCAGTACTTC
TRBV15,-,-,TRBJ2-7,CATSSNKGASYEQYF,TGTGCCACCAGCAGTAACAAAGGTGCATCCTACGAGCAGTACTTC
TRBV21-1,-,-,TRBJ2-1,CASSKVKAGVNEQFF,TGTGCCAGCAGCAAAGTGAAAGCGGGAGTAAATGAGCAGTTCTTC
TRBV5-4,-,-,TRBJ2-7,CASSFAGAVHMGQYF,TGTGCCAGCAGCTTCGCAGGAGCCGTACACATGGGGCAGTACTTC
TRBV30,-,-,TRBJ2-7,CAWSTMDGEQYF,TGTGCCTGGAGCACTATGGACGGCGAGCAGTACTTC
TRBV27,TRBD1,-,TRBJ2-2,CASSPTGTGNTGELFF,TGTGCCAGCAGTCCGACCGGGACAGGGAACACCGGGGAGCTGTTTTTT
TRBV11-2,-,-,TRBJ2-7,CASSLVGGLLYEQYF,TGTGCCAGCAGCCTAGTCGGGGGGCTGCTCTACGAGCAGTACTTC
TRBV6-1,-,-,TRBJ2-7,CASSEDLWSGKAYEQYF,TGTGCCAGCAGTGAAGATCTATGGTCTGGGAAGGCCTACGAGCAGTACTTC
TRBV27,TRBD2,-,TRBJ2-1,CASSPLPSGRAYEQFF,TGTGCCAGCAGCCCTCTTCCTAGCGGGAGGGCCTATGAGCAGTTCTTC
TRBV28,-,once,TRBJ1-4,CASSLYDRSNEKLFF,TGTGCCAGCAGTTTATACGACCGGAGTAATGAAAAACTGTTTTTT
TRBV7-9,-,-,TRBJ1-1,CASSPHGMLMNTEAFF,TGTGCCAGCAGCCCCCATGGAATGCTAATGAACACTGAAGCTTTCTTT
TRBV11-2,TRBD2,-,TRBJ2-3,CASSLELAGVWDTQYF,TGTGCCAGCAGCTTGGAACTAGCGGGAGTATGGGATACGCAGTATTTT
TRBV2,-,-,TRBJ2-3,CASTPQAGRTDTQYF,TGTGCCAGCACCCCTCAGGCAGGTCGCACAGATACGCAGTATTTT
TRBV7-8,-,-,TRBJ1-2,CASSLGIGGYTF,TGTGCCAGCAGCTTAGGAATCGGGGGCTACACCTTC
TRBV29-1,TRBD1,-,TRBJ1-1,CSAYRTGMNTEAFF,TGCAGCGCCTACCGGACAGGGATGAACACTGAAGCTTTCTTT